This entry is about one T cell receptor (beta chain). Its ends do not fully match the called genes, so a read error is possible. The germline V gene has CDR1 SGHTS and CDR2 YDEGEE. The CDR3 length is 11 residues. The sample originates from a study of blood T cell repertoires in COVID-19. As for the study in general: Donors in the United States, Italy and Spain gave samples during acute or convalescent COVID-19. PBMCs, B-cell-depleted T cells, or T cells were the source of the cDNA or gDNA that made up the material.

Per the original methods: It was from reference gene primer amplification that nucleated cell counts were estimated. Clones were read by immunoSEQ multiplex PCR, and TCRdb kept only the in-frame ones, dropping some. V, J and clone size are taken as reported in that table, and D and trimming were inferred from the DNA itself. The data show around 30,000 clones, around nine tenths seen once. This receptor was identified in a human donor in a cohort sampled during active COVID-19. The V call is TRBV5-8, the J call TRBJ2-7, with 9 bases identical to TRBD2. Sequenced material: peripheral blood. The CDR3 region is CASSSSGGPHF. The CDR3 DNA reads TGTGCCAGCAGCTCAAGCGGGGGGCCCCACTTC.